Below, one T cell receptor (beta chain) is given with its context. The data were taken from a study of blood T cell repertoires in COVID-19. Profiled with immunoSEQ multiplex PCR; TCRdb holds only in-frame clones, not every one. The top ten clones hold approximately 3.5% of a sample with about 150,000 clones, 70% to 90% of them seen once. Trimming took off 0 bases at V and 8 bases at J, with 13 bases between the two ends. The CDR3 has 15 residues. Germline V CDR1 and CDR2: MGHRA, YSYEKL. What was sequenced was peripheral blood. The chain joins TRBV4-1 to TRBJ1-4, with D perhaps matching TRBD1 (6 bases). The source of this sequence is a man between 65 and 85 years old with acute or convalescent COVID-19. The DNA for the CDR3 is TGCGCCAGCAGCCAAGATCAGGGGAGCTTCGAAAAACTGTTTTTT. This codes for CASSQDQGSFEKLFF.